These 19 T cell receptor beta chains were sequenced from one sample in a study of tumor-infiltrating lymphocytes in primary liver carcinoma. The investigators made TCR beta cDNA from about 500 ng total RNA, using a constant-region primer. Investigators got TCR beta libraries out of three nested multiplex PCR rounds, done with slightly modified ARM-PCR. TRBV1-TRBV30 forward primers paired with a C-beta reverse primer drove the first two PCR rounds, about 9 cycles each. TCRdb recomputed calls from the multiplex PCR reads with MiXCR, one row per CDR3 protein. This sample carries under 200,000 distinct CDR3 sequences, around 60% of them seen once, and the ten largest clones take roughly 6.4%. Germline DNA was extracted too, while blood RNA derived from unsorted whole blood. The sample consisted of peripheral blood. The receptors stem from a woman aged 60-70 years with primary liver carcinoma and hepatitis B virus infection.

Turning to this clonotype: A single base separates this from a much larger clone, so it may be a read error. The CDR3 does not end in the conserved phenylalanine or tryptophan, so this is likely a read error. V is TRBV6-1 and J is TRBJ1-1; no clear D gene. Deletions cut 0 bases from V and 11 bases from J, with 10 bases between. The V gene's germline CDR1 is MNHNS and CDR2 SASEGT. CDR3 length: 12 residues. Here the CDR3 DNA reads TGTGCCAGCAGTGAAGCAGGGCATGAGGCTTTCCTT. Translated, it gives CASSEAGHEAFL.

With regard to this clonotype: It may be a read error: a sequence one base away is much more abundant. The chain links TRBV12-3 or TRBV12-4 to TRBJ2-2, with unresolved D. The CDR3 is made up of 15 amino acids. V was pared by 1 base and J by 3 bases, with 9 bases between. This chain's CDR3 is CASSLGKAYTGELFF. The CDR3 coding sequence is TGTGCCAGCAGTTTAGGCAAGGCGTACACCGGGGAGCTGTTTTTT.

To note about this clonotype: With a much larger clone just one base away, this may be a read error. The chain combines TRBV28 with TRBJ2-1, with 7 bases that match TRBD2. Germline V CDR1 and CDR2: MDHEN, SYDVKM. The CDR3 length is 15 residues. CDR3 coding DNA: TGTGCCAGCAGTGTTTTAGCGGGCGCCGGGAATGGGCAGTTCTTC. Translating it yields CASSVLAGAGNGQFF.

The table lists this clonotype with a few counts. A much larger clonotype is one base distant, so this may be a read error. This CDR3 is CNTYTGGWQFF. The CDR3, as DNA: TGCAACACATATACAGGCGGCTGGCAGTTCTTC. This chain links TRBV29-1 with TRBJ2-1; D might be TRBD1 (5 bases). The CDR3 is 11 amino acids. Germline loops: CDR1 SQVTM, CDR2 ANQGSEA.

This clonotype has more than one count but fewer than ten. CDR3 sequence (DNA): TGTGCCAGCAGAAGAGACCAGAGCTCCTACAATGAGCAGTTCTTC. As protein: CASRRDQSSYNEQFF. This chain uses TRBV28 with TRBJ2-1; D not certain. Per germline, CDR1 MDHEN and CDR2 SYDVKM. Trimming removed 6 bases at V and 0 bases at J, with 12 bases between. The CDR3 runs to 15 residues.

The chain has TRBV11-3 and TRBJ2-1; D is undetermined. This CDR3 is 15 amino acids long. Germline V gene lookup returns CDR1 SGHNT and CDR2 YENEEA. Trimming removed 6 bases at V and 1 base at J, with 13 bases between. CDR3 region: CASSENIGSYNEQFF. DNA for the CDR3: TGTGCCAGCAGTGAAAATATCGGTTCCTACAATGAGCAGTTCTTC. Filled out from reference TRBV11-3 and TRBJ2-1, the complete variable domain reads EAGVVQSPRYKIIEKKQPVAFWCNPISGHNTLYWYLQNLGQGPELLIRYENEEAVDDSQLPKDRFSAERLKGVDSTLKIQPAELGDSAVYLCASSENIGSYNEQFFGPGTRLTVL.

The rearrangement links TRBV5-1 to TRBJ1-6; TRBD1 matches 9 bases. The V and J ends lost 4 bases and 8 bases, in that order; junction bases with no gene match: 10. Germline values: CDR1 SGHRS, CDR2 YFSETQ. This CDR3 region has 16 residues. CDR3 sequence reads: CASSPITGGADSPLHF. For the CDR3, the DNA is TGCGCCAGCAGCCCCATAACAGGGGGCGCAGATTCACCCCTCCACTTT.

The V call is TRBV6-4, the J call TRBJ1-1, with D possibly matching TRBD1 (5 bases). This CDR3 is 14 amino acids long. CDR1 and CDR2 from the germline V gene are MRHNA and SNTAGT. V was pared by 10 bases and J by 4 bases, with 19 bases between. In DNA form, the CDR3 reads TGTGCCAACAGACCGGGACCCCCGATCACTGAAGCTTTCTTT. Encoded protein: CANRPGPPITEAFF.

About this clonotype: At one of its ends the junction is not consistent with the germline gene, which may arise from a read error. J is TRBJ2-2 and V is TRBV12-3 or TRBV12-4; 7 nucleotides agree with TRBD1. This CDR3 spans 15 amino acids. The CDR3 spells CAISLGQAASGALFF. CDR3 DNA: TGTGCCATCAGTTTAGGACAGGCGGCGTCCGGGGCGCTGTTTTTT.

The CDR3 DNA reads TGTGCCAGCACCTTATCTGGGGTCGACGTCCTGACTTTC. As protein: CASTLSGVDVLTF. This sequence joins TRBV6-6 and TRBJ2-6; D ambiguous. Per germline, CDR1 MNHNY and CDR2 SVGAGI (reference sequence). V was clipped by 7 bases and J by 11 bases, with 15 bases between them. CDR3 length equals 13 residues.

As for this clonotype: Possible read error: a much larger clone is one base away. J is TRBJ1-1 and V is TRBV6-5; weak D call: TRBD1 (6 bases). V shed 5 bases and J shed 0 bases, with 16 bases lying between them. This CDR3 has 16 residues. Germline V gene sequence: CDR1 MNHEY, CDR2 SVGAGI. Here the CDR3 reads CASSHVRTELNTEAFF. CDR3 DNA: TGTGCCAGCAGTCACGTCCGGACAGAGTTGAACACTGAAGCTTTCTTT.

Comment on this clonotype: Because the CDR3 is missing its conserved closing phenylalanine or tryptophan, this is likely a read error. The genes are TRBV11-3 and TRBJ2-2; D might be TRBD1 or TRBD2, each matching 5 bases. Trimming took 1 base from V and 9 from J, leaving 18 bases between them. CDR1 SGHNT and CDR2 YENEEA come from the germline V gene. The CDR3 is made up of 16 amino acids. CDR3 in amino acids: CASSLGGAADIRELFS. As DNA, the CDR3 is TGTGCCAGCAGCTTAGGAGGGGCTGCGGACATCAGGGAGCTGTTTTCT.

This clonotype was counted many times. The chain joins TRBV6-2 or TRBV6-3 to TRBJ2-7, with D possibly being TRBD1 or TRBD2 (5 bases each). Trimming took off 10 bases at V and 0 bases at J, with 16 bases between the two ends. Germline V gives CDR1 MNHEY, CDR2 SVGEGT. This CDR3 contains 14 residues. The CDR3 is CATLGRASSYEQYF. The CDR3 DNA reads as TGTGCCACCCTGGGACGAGCCAGCTCCTACGAGCAGTACTTC.

Turning to this clonotype: At one boundary the junction diverges from the germline segment, which might be a read error. The J gene is TRBJ1-5, the V gene TRBV11-3; D remains ambiguous. The DNA end lines up better with TRBJ2-3; the J call may be wrong. Germline-derived CDR1 and CDR2 are SGHNT and YENEEA. This CDR3 has 13 residues. This chain's CDR3 is CDSSPGPNQPQYF. Here the CDR3 DNA reads TGTGACAGCAGTCCCGGGCCGAATCAGCCACAGTATTTT.

For this clonotype: This may stem from a read error, because a much larger clone lies one nucleotide away. This chain connects TRBV5-4 to TRBJ2-3; D is ambiguous. Germline assignment: CDR1 SGHNT and CDR2 YYREEE (reference sequence). The CDR3 sequence is 14 residues long. V gave up 1 base and J gave up 1 base, with 7 bases separating them. The CDR3 bases are TGTGCCAGCAGCTTGACCCTGGGCACAGATACGCAGTATTTT. The encoded protein is CASSLTLGTDTQYF.

Of note for this clonotype: This may come from a read error, since a much larger clone is one base off. The chain couples TRBV5-1 to TRBJ2-5; 8 nucleotides line up with TRBD1. Per germline, CDR1 SGHRS and CDR2 YFSETQ. V shed 3 bases and J 6 bases; nucleotides not matched to a gene: 7. CDR3 length: 14 amino acids. Here the CDR3 DNA reads TGCGCCAGCAGCTCCGTACAGGGGGAACAGACCCAGTACTTC. It yields the protein CASSSVQGEQTQYF.

This clonotype came up many times. CDR3 nucleotides: TGCGCCAGCAGTGAGTCGACTAGCGGGAAAAATGAGCAGTTCTTC. Protein: CASSESTSGKNEQFF. The chain links TRBV10-1 to TRBJ2-1; 11 nucleotides agree with TRBD2. The CDR3 is 15 residues long. In germline, CDR1 is WNHNN, CDR2 SYGVQD (reference sequence). Losses at the gene ends were 0 bases for V and 7 bases for J; bases not matched to a gene: 2.

Comment on this clonotype: One end of the junction is discordant with germline, which a read error may explain. The genes are TRBV12-3 or TRBV12-4 and TRBJ2-1; D unresolved. This CDR3 contains 14 residues. CDR3 sequence reads: CASILRDSYNEQFF. In DNA form, the CDR3 reads TGTGCCAGCATTTTACGAGACTCCTACAATGAGCAGTTCTTC.

The gene calls are TRBV7-8 and TRBJ2-1; possibly TRBD1 for D (8 bases). With 6 bases removed from V and 2 bases from J, the gap between germline ends came to 17 bases. In germline, CDR1 is SGHVS, CDR2 FQNEAQ. The CDR3 spans 16 residues. This chain's CDR3 is CASSQQGGPTYNEQFF. The CDR3 region has the DNA TGTGCCAGCAGTCAACAGGGGGGGCCAACCTACAATGAGCAGTTCTTC. Using reference TRBV7-8 and TRBJ2-1 for the parts outside the CDR3, the full variable domain is GAGVSQSPRYKVAKRGQDVALRCDPISGHVSLFWYQQALGQGPEFLTYFQNEAQLDKSGLPSDRFFAERPEGSVSTLKIQRTQQEDSAVYLCASSQQGGPTYNEQFFGPGTRLTVL.